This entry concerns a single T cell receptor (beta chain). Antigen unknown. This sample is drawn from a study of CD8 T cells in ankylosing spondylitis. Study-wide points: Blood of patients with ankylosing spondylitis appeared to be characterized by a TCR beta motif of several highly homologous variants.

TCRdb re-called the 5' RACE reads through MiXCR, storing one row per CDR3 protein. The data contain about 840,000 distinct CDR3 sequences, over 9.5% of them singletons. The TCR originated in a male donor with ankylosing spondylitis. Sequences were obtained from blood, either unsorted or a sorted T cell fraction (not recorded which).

The CDR3 here is CASSLSGTGPSYEQYF. The CDR3, as DNA: TGTGCCAGCAGCTTATCCGGGACAGGGCCTTCCTACGAGCAGTACTTC. The V gene is TRBV7-2, the J gene TRBJ2-7, with TRBD1 matching 9 bases. The CDR3 runs 16 residues. Germline values: CDR1 SGHTA, CDR2 FQGNSA. The junction had 6 bases not matched to a gene; V was cut back by 2 bases and J by 1 base.